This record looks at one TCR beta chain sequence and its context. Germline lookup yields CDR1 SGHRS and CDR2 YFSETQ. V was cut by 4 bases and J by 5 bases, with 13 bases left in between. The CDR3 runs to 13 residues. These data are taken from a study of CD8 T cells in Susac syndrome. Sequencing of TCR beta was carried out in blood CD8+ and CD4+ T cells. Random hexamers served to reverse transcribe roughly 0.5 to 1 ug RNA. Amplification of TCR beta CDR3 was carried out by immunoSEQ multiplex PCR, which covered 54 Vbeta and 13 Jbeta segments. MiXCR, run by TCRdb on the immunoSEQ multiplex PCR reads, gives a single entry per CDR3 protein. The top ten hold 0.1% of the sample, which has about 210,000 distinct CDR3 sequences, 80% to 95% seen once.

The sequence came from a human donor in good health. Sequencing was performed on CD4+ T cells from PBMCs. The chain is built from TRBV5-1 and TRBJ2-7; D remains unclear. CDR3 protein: CASSPLPRNEQYF. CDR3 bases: TGCGCCAGCAGCCCCCTTCCGAGGAACGAGCAGTACTTC.